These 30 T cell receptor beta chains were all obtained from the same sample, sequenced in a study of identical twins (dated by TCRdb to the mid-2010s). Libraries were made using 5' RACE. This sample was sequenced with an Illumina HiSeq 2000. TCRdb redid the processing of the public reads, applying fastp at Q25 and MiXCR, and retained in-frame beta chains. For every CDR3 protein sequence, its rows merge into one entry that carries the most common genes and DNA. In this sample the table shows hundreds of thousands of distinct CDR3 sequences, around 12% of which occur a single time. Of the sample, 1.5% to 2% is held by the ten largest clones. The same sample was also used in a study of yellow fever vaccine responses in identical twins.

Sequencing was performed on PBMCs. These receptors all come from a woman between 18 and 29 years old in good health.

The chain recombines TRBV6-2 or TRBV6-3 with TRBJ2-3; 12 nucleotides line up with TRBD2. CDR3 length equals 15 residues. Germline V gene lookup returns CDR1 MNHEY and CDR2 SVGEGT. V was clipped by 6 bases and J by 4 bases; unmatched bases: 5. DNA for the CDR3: TGTGCCAGCAGGCTGACTAGCGGGAGTTCAGATACGCAGTATTTT. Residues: CASRLTSGSSDTQYF.

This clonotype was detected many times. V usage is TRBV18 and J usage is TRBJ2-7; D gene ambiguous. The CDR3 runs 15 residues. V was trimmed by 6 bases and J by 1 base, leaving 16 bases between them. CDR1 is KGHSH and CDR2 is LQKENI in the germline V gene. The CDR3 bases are TGTGCCAGCTCCCGGGCATTTGATGGATCCTACGAGCAGTACTTC. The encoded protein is CASSRAFDGSYEQYF.

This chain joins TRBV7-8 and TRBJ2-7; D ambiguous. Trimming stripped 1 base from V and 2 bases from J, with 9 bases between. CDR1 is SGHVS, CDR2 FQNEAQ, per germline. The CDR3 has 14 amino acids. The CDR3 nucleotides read TGTGCCAGCAGCTTAGGGCCCAACCCCTACGAGCAGTACTTC. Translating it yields CASSLGPNPYEQYF.

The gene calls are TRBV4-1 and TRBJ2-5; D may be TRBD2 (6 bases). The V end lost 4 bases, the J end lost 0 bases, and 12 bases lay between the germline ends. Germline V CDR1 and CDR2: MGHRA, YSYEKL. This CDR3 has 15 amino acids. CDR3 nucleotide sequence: TGCGCCAGCAGCCGAGGCGGAGGGGACCAAGAGACCCAGTACTTC. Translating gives CASSRGGGDQETQYF.

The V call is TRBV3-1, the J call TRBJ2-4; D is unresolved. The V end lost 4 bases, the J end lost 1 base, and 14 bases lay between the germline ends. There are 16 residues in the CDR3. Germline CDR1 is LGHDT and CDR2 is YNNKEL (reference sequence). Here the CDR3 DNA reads TGTGCCAGCAGCCCAGTGCCGGTAGAGGCCAAAAACATTCAGTACTTC. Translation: CASSPVPVEAKNIQYF.

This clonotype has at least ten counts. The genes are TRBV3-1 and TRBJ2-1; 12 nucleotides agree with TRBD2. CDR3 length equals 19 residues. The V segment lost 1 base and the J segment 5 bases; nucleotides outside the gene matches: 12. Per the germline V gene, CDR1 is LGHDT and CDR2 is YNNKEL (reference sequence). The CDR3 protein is CASSQVILAGGPSDNEQFF. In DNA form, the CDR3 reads TGTGCCAGCAGCCAAGTTATCCTAGCGGGAGGGCCTAGTGACAATGAGCAGTTCTTC.

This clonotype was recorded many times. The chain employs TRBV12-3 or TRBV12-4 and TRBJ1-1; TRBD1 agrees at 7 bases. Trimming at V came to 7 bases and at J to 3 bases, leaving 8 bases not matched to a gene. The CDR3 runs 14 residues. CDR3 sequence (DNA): TGTGCCAGCACCCTGGACAGGCTGGACACTGAAGCTTTCTTT. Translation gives CASTLDRLDTEAFF.

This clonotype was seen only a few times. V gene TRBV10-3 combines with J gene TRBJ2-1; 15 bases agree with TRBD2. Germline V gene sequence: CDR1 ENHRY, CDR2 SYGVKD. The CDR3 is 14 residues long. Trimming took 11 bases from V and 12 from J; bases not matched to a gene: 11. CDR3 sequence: CAAGTSGGRRGQFF. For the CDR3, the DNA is TGTGCCGCCGGGACTAGCGGGGGGCGAAGAGGGCAGTTCTTC.

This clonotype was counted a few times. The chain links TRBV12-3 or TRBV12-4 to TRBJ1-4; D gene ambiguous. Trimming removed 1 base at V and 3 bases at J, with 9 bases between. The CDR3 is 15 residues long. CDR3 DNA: TGTGCCAGCAGTTTAGTTTGGCAGGCTAATGAAAAACTGTTTTTT. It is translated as CASSLVWQANEKLFF.

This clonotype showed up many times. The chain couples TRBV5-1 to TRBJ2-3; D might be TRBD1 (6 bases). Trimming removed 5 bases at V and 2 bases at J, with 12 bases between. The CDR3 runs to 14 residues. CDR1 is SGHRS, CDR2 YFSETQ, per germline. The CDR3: CASSSGQHTDTQYF. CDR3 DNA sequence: TGCGCCAGCAGTTCTGGACAGCACACAGATACGCAGTATTTT. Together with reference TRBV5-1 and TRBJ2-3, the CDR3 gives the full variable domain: KAGVTQTPRYLIKTRGQQVTLSCSPISGHRSVSWYQQTPGQGLQFLFEYFSETQRNKGNFPGRFSGRQFSNSRSEMNVSTLELGDSALYLCASSSGQHTDTQYFGPGTRLTVL.

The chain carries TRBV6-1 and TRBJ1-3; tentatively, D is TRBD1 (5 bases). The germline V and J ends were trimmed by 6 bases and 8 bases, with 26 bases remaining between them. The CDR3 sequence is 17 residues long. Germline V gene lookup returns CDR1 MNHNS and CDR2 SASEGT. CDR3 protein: CASRKSVGGEGVDTIYF. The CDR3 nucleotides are TGTGCCAGCAGAAAGAGTGTGGGGGGGGAGGGTGTGGACACCATATATTTT.

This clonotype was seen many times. CDR3 sequence: CASTPKGEQFF. The CDR3 DNA reads as TGTGCCAGCACCCCCAAGGGTGAGCAGTTCTTC. The rearrangement uses TRBV12-3 or TRBV12-4 and TRBJ2-1, with D hard to call. CDR3 size: 11 residues. The V and J ends lost 7 bases and 9 bases respectively, with 10 bases between them.

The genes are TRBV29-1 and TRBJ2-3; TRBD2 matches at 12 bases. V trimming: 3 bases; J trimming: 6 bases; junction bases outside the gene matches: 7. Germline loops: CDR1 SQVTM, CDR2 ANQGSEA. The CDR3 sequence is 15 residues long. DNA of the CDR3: TGCAGCGTTGAGCCGGGACTAGCGGGTGGGGATACGCAGTATTTT. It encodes CSVEPGLAGGDTQYF.

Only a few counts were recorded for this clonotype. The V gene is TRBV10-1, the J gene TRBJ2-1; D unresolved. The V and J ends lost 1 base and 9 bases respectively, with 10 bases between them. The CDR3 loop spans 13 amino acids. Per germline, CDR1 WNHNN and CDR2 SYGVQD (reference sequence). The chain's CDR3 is CASSELRSGEQFF. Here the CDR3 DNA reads TGCGCCAGCAGTGAGTTAAGGAGTGGTGAGCAGTTCTTC.

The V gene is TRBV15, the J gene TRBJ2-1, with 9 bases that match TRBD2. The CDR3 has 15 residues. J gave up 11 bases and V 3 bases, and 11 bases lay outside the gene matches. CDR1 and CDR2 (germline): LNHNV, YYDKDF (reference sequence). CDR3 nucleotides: TGTGCCACCAGCAGCGGGGGCGGGGGGGCTATTAAGCAGTTCTTC. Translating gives CATSSGGGGAIKQFF.

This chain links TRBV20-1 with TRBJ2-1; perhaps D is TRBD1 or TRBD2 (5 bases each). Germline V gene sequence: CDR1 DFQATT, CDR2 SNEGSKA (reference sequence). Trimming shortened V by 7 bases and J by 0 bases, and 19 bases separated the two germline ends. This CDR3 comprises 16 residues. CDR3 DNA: TGCAGTGGCCCGGGACCGCAATTAAGCTCCTACAATGAGCAGTTCTTC. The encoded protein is CSGPGPQLSSYNEQFF.

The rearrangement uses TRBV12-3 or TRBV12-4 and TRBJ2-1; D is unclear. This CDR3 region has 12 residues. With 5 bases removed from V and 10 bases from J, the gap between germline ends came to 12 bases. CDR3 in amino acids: CASSEDPREQFF. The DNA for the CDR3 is TGTGCCAGCAGTGAAGATCCGCGAGAGCAGTTCTTC.

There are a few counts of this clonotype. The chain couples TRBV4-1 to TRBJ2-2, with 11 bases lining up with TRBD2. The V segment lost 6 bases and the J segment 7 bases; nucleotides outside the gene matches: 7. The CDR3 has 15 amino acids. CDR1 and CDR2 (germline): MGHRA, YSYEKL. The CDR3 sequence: CASRLAGAPGGELFF. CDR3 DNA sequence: TGCGCCAGCAGACTAGCGGGGGCCCCGGGCGGGGAGCTGTTTTTT.

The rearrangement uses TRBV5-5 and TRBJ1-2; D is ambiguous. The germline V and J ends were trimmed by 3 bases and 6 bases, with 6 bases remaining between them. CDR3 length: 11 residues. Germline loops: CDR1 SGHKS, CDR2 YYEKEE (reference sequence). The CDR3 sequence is CASSSWDGYTF. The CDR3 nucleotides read TGTGCCAGCAGCTCTTGGGATGGCTACACCTTC.

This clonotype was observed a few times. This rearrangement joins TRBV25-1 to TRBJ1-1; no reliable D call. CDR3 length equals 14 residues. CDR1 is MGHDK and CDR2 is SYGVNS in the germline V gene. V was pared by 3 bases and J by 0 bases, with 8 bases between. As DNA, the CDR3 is TGTGCCAGCAGTGAGAACTTCCTGAACACTGAAGCTTTCTTT. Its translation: CASSENFLNTEAFF. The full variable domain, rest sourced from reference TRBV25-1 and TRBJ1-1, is EADIYQTPRYLVIGTGKKITLECSQTMGHDKMYWYQQDPGMELHLIHYSYGVNSTEKGDLSSESTVSRIRTEHFPLTLESARPSHTSQYLCASSENFLNTEAFFGQGTRLTVV.

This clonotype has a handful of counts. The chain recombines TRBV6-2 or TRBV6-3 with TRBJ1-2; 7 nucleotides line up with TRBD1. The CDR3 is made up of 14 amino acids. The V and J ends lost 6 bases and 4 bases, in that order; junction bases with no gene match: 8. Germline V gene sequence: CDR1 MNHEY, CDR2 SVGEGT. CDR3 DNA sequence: TGTGCCAGCAGGGAGGTCGGGACAGCCTATGGCTACACCTTC. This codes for CASREVGTAYGYTF.

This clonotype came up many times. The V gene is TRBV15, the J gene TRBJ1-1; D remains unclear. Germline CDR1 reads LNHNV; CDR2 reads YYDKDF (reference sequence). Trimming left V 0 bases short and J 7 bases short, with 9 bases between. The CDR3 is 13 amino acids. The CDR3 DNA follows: TGTGCCACCAGCAGAGAAGTAAGTCTTGAAGCTTTCTTT. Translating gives CATSREVSLEAFF.

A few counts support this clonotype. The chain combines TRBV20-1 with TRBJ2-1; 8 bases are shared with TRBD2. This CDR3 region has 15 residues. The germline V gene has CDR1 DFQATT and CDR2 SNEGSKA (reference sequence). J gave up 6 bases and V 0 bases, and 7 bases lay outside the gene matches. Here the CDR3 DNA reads TGCAGTGCTAGAGATGAGAAGCGGGGGTCCAATGAGCAGTTCTTC. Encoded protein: CSARDEKRGSNEQFF.

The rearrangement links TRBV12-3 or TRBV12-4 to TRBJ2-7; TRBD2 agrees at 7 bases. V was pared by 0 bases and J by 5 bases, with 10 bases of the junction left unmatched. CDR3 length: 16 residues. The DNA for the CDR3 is TGTGCCAGCAGTTTAGCTGGTGGGAGGGTACTCGACGAGCAGTACTTC. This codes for CASSLAGGRVLDEQYF.

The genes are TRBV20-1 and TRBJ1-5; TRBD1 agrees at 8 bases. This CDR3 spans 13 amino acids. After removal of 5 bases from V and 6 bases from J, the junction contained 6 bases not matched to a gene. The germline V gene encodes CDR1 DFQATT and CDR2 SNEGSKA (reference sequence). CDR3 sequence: CSAPGTGGQPQHF. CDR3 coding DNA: TGCAGTGCTCCCGGGACAGGCGGTCAGCCCCAGCATTTT.

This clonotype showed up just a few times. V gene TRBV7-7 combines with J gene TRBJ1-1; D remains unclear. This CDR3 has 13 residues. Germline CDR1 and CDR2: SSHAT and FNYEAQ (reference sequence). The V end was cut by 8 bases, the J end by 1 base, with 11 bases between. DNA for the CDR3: TGTGCCAGCGCTGAGGGCCCGAACACTGAAGCTTTCTTT. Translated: CASAEGPNTEAFF.

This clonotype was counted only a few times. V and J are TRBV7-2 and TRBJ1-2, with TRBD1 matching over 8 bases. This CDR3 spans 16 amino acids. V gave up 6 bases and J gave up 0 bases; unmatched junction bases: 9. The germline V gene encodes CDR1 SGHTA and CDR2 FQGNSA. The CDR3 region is CASRPDRASANYGYTF. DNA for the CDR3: TGTGCCAGCAGACCGGACAGGGCATCAGCTAACTATGGCTACACCTTC.

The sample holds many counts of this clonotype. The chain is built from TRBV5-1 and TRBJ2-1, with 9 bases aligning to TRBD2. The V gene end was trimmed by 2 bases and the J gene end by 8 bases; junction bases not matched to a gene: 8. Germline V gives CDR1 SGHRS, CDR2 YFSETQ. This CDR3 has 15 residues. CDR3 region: CASSFAGGPLDEQFF. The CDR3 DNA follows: TGCGCCAGCAGCTTTGCGGGGGGGCCTTTGGATGAGCAGTTCTTC.

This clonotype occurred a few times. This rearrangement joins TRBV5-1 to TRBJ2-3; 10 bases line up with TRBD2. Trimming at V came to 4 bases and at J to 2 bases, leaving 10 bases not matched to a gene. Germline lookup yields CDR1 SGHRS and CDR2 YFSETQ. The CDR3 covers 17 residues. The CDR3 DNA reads TGCGCCAGCAGCCTAAGAATAGCGGGAGGTCCCACAGATACGCAGTATTTT. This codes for CASSLRIAGGPTDTQYF.

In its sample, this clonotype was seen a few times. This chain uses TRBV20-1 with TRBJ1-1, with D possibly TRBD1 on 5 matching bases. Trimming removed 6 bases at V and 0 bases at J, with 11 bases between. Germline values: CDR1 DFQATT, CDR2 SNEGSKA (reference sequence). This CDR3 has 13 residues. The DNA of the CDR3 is TGCAGTGCGCTGGGGGATCTGAACACTGAAGCTTTCTTT. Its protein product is CSALGDLNTEAFF.